At least ten counts were recorded for the clone carrying this TCR beta chain. Its matching antigen is unknown. One junction end does not reproduce the germline sequence, and a read error may be involved. The sample belongs to a study of T-cell reconstitution after alpha-beta-depleted transplantation in children. Points from the study as a whole: Some patients owed their high day-60 TCRbeta diversity to surviving recipient T cells and thymic progenitors.

This CDR3 comprises 14 residues. The germline V gene encodes CDR1 SGHRS and CDR2 YFSETQ. It was with unique molecular identifiers that the TCRbeta library was prepared. Each CDR3 protein is one row after TCRdb ran MiXCR on the PCR reads. In the table there are nearly 350,000 distinct CDR3 sequences, around 15% of which are singletons. Here the sequenced sample was PBMCs, mostly from graft donor cells, taken 360 days after TCRalphabeta/CD19-depleted stem cell transplant. The receptor was derived from a male patient between 2 and 15 years old who had a stem cell transplant for acute lymphoblastic leukemia, so the T cells may come from the graft donor. The chain recombines TRBV5-1 with TRBJ2-7; 10 positions match TRBD1. The CDR3 sequence is CASSFRDRGYEQYF. CDR3 in DNA: TGTGCCAGCAGCTTCCGGGACAGGGGCTACGAGCAGTACTTC.